The rows below give T cell receptor beta chains drawn from one sample of a study of vaccination effects on CD4 cells after COVID-19. Here immunoSEQ multiplex PCR was the method, and the copy in TCRdb shows in-frame clones only, minus some. The sample consists of tens of thousands of clones, approximately 80% of them appearing once. The antigens of these receptors remain unknown. Sample: CD4+ T cells from PBMCs cultured with HCoV-229E spike peptides, taken after COVID-19 vaccination. These receptors came from a human donor who received a COVID-19 vaccine. The CDR3 runs from the conserved cysteine through the conserved F or W. Fields, in order: clone size, D gene, J gene, V gene, CDR3 DNA, CDR3 protein. The D gene is left open where the match is weak. The size entry is marked missing in some rows and otherwise reads once, few, many or a size class.

clone size: NA; D gene: NA; J gene: TRBJ1-2; V gene: TRBV18; CDR3 DNA: TGTGCCAGCTCACCAAATTTAATCCCGGGACGGGAGTCTAACTATGGCTACACCTTC; CDR3 protein: CASSPNLIPGRESNYGYTF
clone size: NA; D gene: NA; J gene: TRBJ1-6; V gene: TRBV7-9; CDR3 DNA: TGTGCCAGCAGCTTAGAAGGTTCACCCCTCCACTTT; CDR3 protein: CASSLEGSPLHF
clone size: NA; D gene: TRBD1; J gene: TRBJ1-4; V gene: TRBV10-3; CDR3 DNA: TGTGCCATCAGTGGATACCGGGACAGAGAAGCAACTAATGAAAAACTGTTTTTT; CDR3 protein: CAISGYRDREATNEKLFF
clone size: NA; D gene: TRBD1; J gene: TRBJ1-6; V gene: TRBV30; CDR3 DNA: TGTGCCTGGAGTCTCCGGGACAGGGCCTTTATAGGGTCCTATAATTCACCCCTCCACTTT; CDR3 protein: CAWSLRDRAFIGSYNSPLHF
clone size: NA; D gene: TRBD1; J gene: TRBJ1-1; V gene: TRBV6-5; CDR3 DNA: TGTGCCAGCAGTTATTCAGGGGGGAACACTGAAGCTTTCTTT; CDR3 protein: CASSYSGGNTEAFF
clone size: NA; D gene: NA; J gene: TRBJ1-1; V gene: TRBV7-9; CDR3 DNA: TGTGCCAGCAGCTTATCGGCCCTTAGTAACACTGAAGCTTTCTTT; CDR3 protein: CASSLSALSNTEAFF
clone size: NA; D gene: TRBD1; J gene: TRBJ2-6; V gene: TRBV7-9; CDR3 DNA: TGTGCCAGCAGCTCCCGCCGGACAGGGGGCACTGGGGCCAACGTCCTGACTTTC; CDR3 protein: CASSSRRTGGTGANVLTF
clone size: NA; D gene: NA; J gene: TRBJ2-5; V gene: TRBV7-9; CDR3 DNA: TGTGCCAGCAGCTCGAGGGAAGAGACCCAGTACTTC; CDR3 protein: CASSSREETQYF
clone size: NA; D gene: NA; J gene: TRBJ2-6; V gene: TRBV5-8; CDR3 DNA: TGTGCCAGCAGCTTCTGGGATGGGGCCAACGTCCTGACTTTC; CDR3 protein: CASSFWDGANVLTF
clone size: NA; D gene: TRBD1; J gene: TRBJ2-2; V gene: TRBV5-1; CDR3 DNA: TGCGCCAGCAGCGCCGGACAGGGATCCATACTTGCTTCGAACACCGGGGAGCTGTTTTTT; CDR3 protein: CASSAGQGSILASNTGELFF
clone size: NA; D gene: NA; J gene: TRBJ2-1; V gene: TRBV24-1; CDR3 DNA: TGTGCCACCAGTGACCCTGGACGGATCAATGAGCAGTTCTTC; CDR3 protein: CATSDPGRINEQFF
clone size: NA; D gene: NA; J gene: TRBJ2-1; V gene: TRBV15; CDR3 DNA: TGTGCCACCAGCAGAGATCTGGTAGTAAGCTCCTACAATGAGCAGTTCTTC; CDR3 protein: CATSRDLVVSSYNEQFF
clone size: NA; D gene: NA; J gene: TRBJ2-5; V gene: TRBV5-1; CDR3 DNA: TGCGCCAGCAGCCTAGGACGGGGACTGGCTCAAGAGACCCAGTACTTC; CDR3 protein: CASSLGRGLAQETQYF
clone size: NA; D gene: NA; J gene: TRBJ1-2; V gene: TRBV6-4; CDR3 DNA: TGTGCCAGCAGTGACTCTACCGGGGGCCGGCATGGCTACACCTTC; CDR3 protein: CASSDSTGGRHGYTF
clone size: NA; D gene: NA; J gene: TRBJ2-1; V gene: TRBV9; CDR3 DNA: TGTGCCAGCAGCGTAGATCGGTCCAAATCCTACAATGAGCAGTTCTTC; CDR3 protein: CASSVDRSKSYNEQFF
clone size: NA; D gene: NA; J gene: TRBJ1-2; V gene: TRBV19; CDR3 DNA: TGTGCCAGTAACGCATCGCGGGGACGGCTCGGTGGCTACACCTTC; CDR3 protein: CASNASRGRLGGYTF
clone size: NA; D gene: NA; J gene: TRBJ1-2; V gene: TRBV20-1; CDR3 DNA: TGCAGCTGGGGTCTATACTATGGCTACACCTTC; CDR3 protein: CSWGLYYGYTF
clone size: NA; D gene: NA; J gene: TRBJ2-1; V gene: TRBV7-8; CDR3 DNA: TGTGCCAGCAGCCCGCGAGGGGAGGACACGAACTACAATGAGCAGTTCTTC; CDR3 protein: CASSPRGEDTNYNEQFF
clone size: few; D gene: TRBD2; J gene: TRBJ2-1; V gene: TRBV7-3; CDR3 DNA: TGTGCCAGCAGCTCTGTAGCGGGGAGGGGCAATGAGCAGTTCTTC; CDR3 protein: CASSSVAGRGNEQFF
clone size: NA; D gene: NA; J gene: TRBJ2-5; V gene: TRBV6-6; CDR3 DNA: TGTGCCAGCAGTCATACGGGGGAGACCCAGTACTTC; CDR3 protein: CASSHTGETQYF
clone size: NA; D gene: NA; J gene: TRBJ2-3; V gene: TRBV24-1; CDR3 DNA: TGTGCCACCAGTGATAGCGCGGCCACAGATACGCAGTATTTT; CDR3 protein: CATSDSAATDTQYF
clone size: NA; D gene: NA; J gene: TRBJ1-1; V gene: TRBV5-5; CDR3 DNA: TGTGCCAGGTGGGGGCGGGGAGTGGGCACTGAAGCTTTCTTT; CDR3 protein: CARWGRGVGTEAFF
clone size: once; D gene: TRBD1; J gene: TRBJ1-2; V gene: TRBV2; CDR3 DNA: TGTGCCAGCGACAGGGACGCTGGCTACACCTTC; CDR3 protein: CASDRDAGYTF
clone size: NA; D gene: NA; J gene: TRBJ1-2; V gene: TRBV5-1; CDR3 DNA: TGCGCCAGCAGCTTGGGTTGGAACTATGGCTACACCTTC; CDR3 protein: CASSLGWNYGYTF
clone size: few; D gene: TRBD2; J gene: TRBJ2-2; V gene: TRBV10-1; CDR3 DNA: TGCGCCAGCTTACCCCGGACTAGCGGGAACACCGGGGAGCTGTTTTTT; CDR3 protein: CASLPRTSGNTGELFF
clone size: NA; D gene: NA; J gene: TRBJ1-2; V gene: TRBV7-2; CDR3 DNA: TGTGCCAGCAGCATTTCCACCGGGACGGACAACTATGGCTACACCTTC; CDR3 protein: CASSISTGTDNYGYTF
clone size: NA; D gene: TRBD1; J gene: TRBJ2-5; V gene: TRBV4-3; CDR3 DNA: TGCGCCAGCAGCCAGGACCGGGACAGGGCCGAGACCCAGTACTTC; CDR3 protein: CASSQDRDRAETQYF
clone size: NA; D gene: NA; J gene: TRBJ2-3; V gene: TRBV27; CDR3 DNA: TGTGCCAGCAGAGACCTGGGAATCGGGACAGATACGCAGTATTTT; CDR3 protein: CASRDLGIGTDTQYF